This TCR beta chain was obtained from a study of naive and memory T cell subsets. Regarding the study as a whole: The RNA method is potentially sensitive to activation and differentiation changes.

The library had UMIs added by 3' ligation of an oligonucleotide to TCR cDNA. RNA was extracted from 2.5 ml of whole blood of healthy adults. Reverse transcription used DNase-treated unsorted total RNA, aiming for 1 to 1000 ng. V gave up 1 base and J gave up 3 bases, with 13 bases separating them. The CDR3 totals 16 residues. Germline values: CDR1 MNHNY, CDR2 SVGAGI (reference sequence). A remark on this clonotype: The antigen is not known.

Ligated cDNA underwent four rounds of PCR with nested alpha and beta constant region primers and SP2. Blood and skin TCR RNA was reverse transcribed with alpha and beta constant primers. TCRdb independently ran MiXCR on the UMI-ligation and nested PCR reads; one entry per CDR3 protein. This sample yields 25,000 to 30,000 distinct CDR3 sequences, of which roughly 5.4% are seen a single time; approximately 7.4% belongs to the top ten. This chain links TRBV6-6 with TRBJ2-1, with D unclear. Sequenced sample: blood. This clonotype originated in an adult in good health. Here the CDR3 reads CASSYLTLGGYNEQFF. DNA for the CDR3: TGTGCCAGCAGTTACTTGACCCTCGGCGGCTACAATGAGCAGTTCTTC.